The next 32 T cell receptor beta chains were all read from a single sample in a study of blood T cell repertoires in COVID-19. Here immunoSEQ multiplex PCR was the method, and the copy in TCRdb shows in-frame clones only, minus some. The profile shows almost 55,000 clones, just over 85% of them singletons. The sample consisted of peripheral blood. The origin of the receptors is a human donor in a cohort sampled during active COVID-19.

V usage is TRBV18 and J usage is TRBJ1-4; weak D call: TRBD1 (6 bases). Germline loops: CDR1 KGHSH, CDR2 LQKENI. The ends were cut back, 0 bases at V and 0 bases at J, with 14 bases in the middle. The CDR3 contains 18 residues. The CDR3, as DNA: TGTGCCAGCTCACCACCGGTTGGACAGACTGCAACTAATGAAAAACTGTTTTTT. Protein: CASSPPVGQTATNEKLFF.

J is TRBJ1-2 and V is TRBV7-8; TRBD1 matches 8 bases. The germline V gene has CDR1 SGHVS and CDR2 FQNEAQ. This CDR3 region has 16 residues. V lost 5 bases and J lost 2; bases outside the gene matches: 10. CDR3 sequence (DNA): TGTGCCAGCAGCCCAAGAGGACAGGGTTCGAACTATGGCTACACCTTC. This encodes CASSPRGQGSNYGYTF.

The chain links TRBV6-5 to TRBJ2-5; D is possibly TRBD2 (6 bases). Trimming pared 8 bases from V and 4 bases from J, leaving 14 bases between. Germline lookup yields CDR1 MNHEY and CDR2 SVGAGI. CDR3 length: 13 amino acids. CDR3 in amino acids: CASGRRRGETQYF. The CDR3 nucleotides are TGTGCCAGCGGACGAAGGAGGGGAGAGACCCAGTACTTC.

The chain combines TRBV2 with TRBJ1-2; D is uncertain. This CDR3 spans 14 amino acids. Germline CDR1 SNHLY, CDR2 FYNNEI. Deletions cut 3 bases from V and 8 bases from J, with 16 bases between. For the CDR3, the DNA is TGTGCCAGCAGTGACTCACCTACCTATATAGGCTACACCTTC. Its translation is CASSDSPTYIGYTF.

The V and J genes are TRBV29-1 and TRBJ2-7; D is perhaps TRBD1 (5 bases). The germline gives CDR1 SQVTM, CDR2 ANQGSEA. Trimming stripped 3 bases from V and 2 bases from J, with 8 bases between. The CDR3 has 12 amino acids. This CDR3 is CSVELTAYEQYF. The CDR3 nucleotides read TGCAGCGTTGAGTTGACAGCCTACGAGCAGTACTTC.

The count of this clone is one. This chain joins TRBV30 and TRBJ1-1, with no clear D. V lost 1 base, J lost 7 bases, and 7 bases lay in between. This CDR3 has 11 residues. The germline CDR1 and CDR2 sequences are GTSNPN and SVGIG (reference sequence). The CDR3 DNA sequence: TGTGCCTGGAGTGCCTACGGTGAAGCTTTCTTT. Encoded protein: CAWSAYGEAFF.

The chain is built from TRBV16 and TRBJ2-7, with no clear D. Trimming removed 2 bases from V and 2 bases from J, with 10 bases in between. Germline CDR1 reads KGHSY; CDR2 reads FQNENV. The CDR3 has 14 amino acids. The CDR3 region is CASSQGLSPYEQYF. The CDR3 DNA sequence: TGTGCCAGCAGCCAAGGTCTTAGTCCCTACGAGCAGTACTTC.

The gene calls are TRBV5-1 and TRBJ2-6; D possibly corresponds to TRBD1 (6 bases). The CDR3 loop spans 14 amino acids. From germline, CDR1 is SGHRS and CDR2 YFSETQ. V shed 4 bases and J shed 4 bases, with 9 bases lying between them. CDR3 residues: CASSKGDGANVLTF. The CDR3 DNA is TGCGCCAGCAGCAAGGGGGACGGGGCCAACGTCCTGACTTTC.

The chain uses TRBV27 and TRBJ2-5, with 8 bases identical to TRBD2. CDR3 length: 13 residues. From germline, CDR1 is MNHEY and CDR2 SMNVEV (reference sequence). V dropped 6 bases and J dropped 5; count of bases not matched to a gene: 5. CDR3 coding DNA: TGTGCCAGCAGGCGGGGGGCAGCGGAGACCCAGTACTTC. Amino acids: CASRRGAAETQYF.

The rearrangement joins TRBV21-1 to TRBJ2-5; the tabulated D call, TRBD1, remains unverified against the DNA. TRBV21-1 is classified as a pseudogene. The CDR3 consists of 16 residues. This CDR3 is CASSKKVRTVEETQYF. The CDR3 nucleotides read TGTGCCAGCAGCAAAAAGGTTCGGACAGTTGAAGAGACCCAGTACTTC.

This clone is a singleton in its sample. The chain has TRBV4-1 and TRBJ2-1; TRBD2 is a possible D gene (5 bases). The length of the CDR3 is 15 residues. Germline CDR1 MGHRA, CDR2 YSYEKL. V lost 2 bases and J 0 bases, leaving 8 bases between the germline ends. The CDR3 region has the DNA TGCGCCAGCAGCCAATACCGGGACTCCTACAATGAGCAGTTCTTC. It specifies CASSQYRDSYNEQFF.

The chain combines TRBV27 with TRBJ2-7, with D maybe TRBD1 (5 bases). This CDR3 comprises 14 residues. Germline CDR1 reads MNHEY; CDR2 reads SMNVEV (reference sequence). V lost 2 bases and J 4 bases, leaving 12 bases between the germline ends. The CDR3 DNA sequence: TGTGCCAGCAGTTTAAGTAAGGGGCGGTACGAGCAGTACTTC. Translating gives CASSLSKGRYEQYF.

This rearrangement joins TRBV11-2 to TRBJ2-7, with 9 bases identical to TRBD1. Germline values: CDR1 SGHAT, CDR2 FQNNGV. The CDR3 loop spans 14 amino acids. V trimming: 5 bases; J trimming: 4 bases; junction bases outside the gene matches: 6. The CDR3 reads CASSIGQGTYEQYF. CDR3 in DNA: TGTGCCAGCAGCATAGGACAGGGGACATACGAGCAGTACTTC. Supplemented by reference TRBV11-2 and TRBJ2-7, the full variable domain reads EAGVAQSPRYKIIEKRQSVAFWCNPISGHATLYWYQQILGQGPKLLIQFQNNGVVDDSQLPKDRFSAERLKGVDSTLKIQPAKLEDSAVYLCASSIGQGTYEQYFGPGTRLTVT.

The chain has TRBV29-1 and TRBJ1-2; 9 bases align to TRBD1. Germline lookup yields CDR1 SQVTM and CDR2 ANQGSEA. The CDR3 consists of 16 residues. The V segment lost 4 bases and the J segment 5 bases; nucleotides outside the gene matches: 14. The CDR3 region is CSVAGTGRPLGYGYTF. DNA for the CDR3: TGCAGCGTTGCTGGGACAGGGAGACCTTTGGGATATGGCTACACCTTC.

The V call is TRBV6-5, the J call TRBJ1-1, with D tentatively TRBD1 (6 bases). The CDR3 is 12 residues long. V was clipped by 5 bases and J by 8 bases, with 12 bases between them. From germline, CDR1 is MNHEY and CDR2 SVGAGI. CDR3 nucleotide sequence: TGTGCCAGCAGTAAACGGGACAACGAAGCTTTCTTT. It specifies CASSKRDNEAFF.

The gene calls are TRBV28 and TRBJ1-5; a weak D match, TRBD1 (5 bases). CDR3 size: 12 residues. Germline CDR1 MDHEN, CDR2 SYDVKM. Trimming left V 6 bases short and J 6 bases short, with 9 bases between. CDR3 sequence: CASRRRVQPQHF. For the CDR3, the DNA is TGTGCCAGCAGACGCAGGGTTCAGCCCCAGCATTTT.

This chain links TRBV3-1 (or the pseudogene TRBV3-2) with TRBJ1-1; the D is unclear. Germline values: CDR1 LGHDT, CDR2 YNNKEL (reference sequence). Trimming took 6 bases from V and 3 from J, leaving 11 bases between them. The CDR3 extends over 13 amino acids. CDR3 sequence (DNA): TGTGCCAGCAGTCCCTCAGTGGACACTGAAGCTTTCTTT. Translated: CASSPSVDTEAFF.

The gene calls are TRBV29-1 and TRBJ1-5, with D possibly being TRBD1 (6 bases). The V gene lost 4 bases and the J gene lost 1 base, with 14 bases spanning the gap. Germline V gene lookup returns CDR1 SQVTM and CDR2 ANQGSEA. The CDR3 spans 15 residues. CDR3 DNA: TGCAGCGTTGGCGAACCCGGGACAAGCAATCAGCCCCAGCATTTT. Its protein product is CSVGEPGTSNQPQHF.

This clone came up once. V gene TRBV2 combines with J gene TRBJ1-3, with 8 nucleotides matching TRBD1. The V gene end was trimmed by 4 bases and the J gene end by 8 bases; junction bases not matched to a gene: 7. Germline CDR1 and CDR2: SNHLY and FYNNEI. The length of the CDR3 is 14 residues. The CDR3 sequence: CASSGATGGDTIYF. DNA for the CDR3: TGTGCCAGCAGTGGGGCAACAGGGGGAGACACCATATATTTT.

This rearrangement joins TRBV7-9 to TRBJ2-2; 11 bases agree with TRBD1. The CDR3 is 18 residues long. Germline CDR1 reads SEHNR; CDR2 reads FQNEAQ (reference sequence). The junction had 8 bases not matched to a gene; V was cut back by 2 bases and J by 3 bases. The DNA of the CDR3 is TGTGCCAGCAGCTTATTGATTGGACAGGGGGCGTACACCGGGGAGCTGTTTTTT. It translates to CASSLLIGQGAYTGELFF.

This clone showed up just a few times. The chain combines TRBV27 with TRBJ2-3; no clear D gene. The CDR3 loop spans 12 amino acids. Germline assignment: CDR1 MNHEY and CDR2 SMNVEV (reference sequence). Deletions cut 5 bases from V and 6 bases from J, with 9 bases between. The CDR3 region has the DNA TGTGCCAGCAGTCTTGCGAGGGATACGCAGTATTTT. Amino acid sequence: CASSLARDTQYF.

This clone was seen once. J is TRBJ1-3 and V is TRBV3-1 (or the pseudogene TRBV3-2); maybe TRBD1 (5 bases). Germline V CDR1 and CDR2: LGHDT, YNNKEL (reference sequence). With 3 bases removed from V and 8 bases from J, the gap between germline ends came to 17 bases. There are 15 residues in the CDR3. Written as DNA, the CDR3 is TGTGCCAGCAGCCAGCTTGAGACCAGGGCGGACACCATATATTTT. It yields the protein CASSQLETRADTIYF.

The CDR3: CASTPPGNQPQHF. As DNA, the CDR3 is TGTGCCAGTACCCCCCCCGGCAATCAGCCCCAGCATTTT. The chain has TRBV19 and TRBJ1-5; D is ambiguous. Trimming shortened V by 7 bases and J by 2 bases, and 9 bases separated the two germline ends. CDR3 length: 13 residues. Germline V CDR1 and CDR2: LNHDA, SQIVND (reference sequence).

This chain connects TRBV14 to TRBJ2-5; tentatively, D is TRBD2 (6 bases). The CDR3 spans 16 residues. V dropped 5 bases and J dropped 1 base, with 17 bases sitting between them. Germline V lookup: CDR1 SGHDN, CDR2 FVKESK. CDR3 in amino acids: CASSFRLGGSQETQYF. CDR3 DNA sequence: TGTGCCAGCAGCTTTAGACTAGGAGGGTCCCAAGAGACCCAGTACTTC.

This rearrangement joins TRBV7-9 to TRBJ1-4; 9 positions agree with TRBD1. CDR1 and CDR2 from the germline V gene are SEHNR and FQNEAQ (reference sequence). CDR3 length equals 14 residues. With V trimmed by 4 bases and J by 5 bases, 2 bases remained unmatched. The CDR3 protein is CASSYDRGNEKLFF. The CDR3 DNA sequence: TGTGCCAGCAGCTATGACAGGGGGAATGAAAAACTGTTTTTT.

V usage is TRBV10-3 and J usage is TRBJ2-1; D possibly corresponds to TRBD1 (6 bases). Trimming pared 11 bases from V and 0 bases from J, leaving 14 bases between. Germline assignment: CDR1 ENHRY and CDR2 SYGVKD. The CDR3 has 14 residues. DNA for the CDR3: TGTGCCTCCAGGGGAATAAGCTCCTACAATGAGCAGTTCTTC. Its translation: CASRGISSYNEQFF.

V and J are TRBV3-1 (or the pseudogene TRBV3-2) and TRBJ2-3, with 8 bases identical to TRBD2. The CDR3 loop spans 14 amino acids. Trimming took 7 bases from V and 1 from J; bases not matched to a gene: 4. Germline loops: CDR1 LGHDT, CDR2 YNNKEL (reference sequence). The CDR3 region has the DNA TGTGCCAGCATCGGGACTAGGGGCACAGATACGCAGTATTTT. Protein sequence: CASIGTRGTDTQYF.

V usage is TRBV6-5 and J usage is TRBJ2-3; possibly TRBD2 for D (6 bases). V was clipped by 4 bases and J by 5 bases, with 19 bases between them. The CDR3 runs to 16 residues. CDR1 MNHEY and CDR2 SVGAGI come from the germline V gene. The CDR3 nucleotides read TGTGCCAGCAGTTCCGCCGGGACTCGGAGTGGAGATACGCAGTATTTT. This translates into CASSSAGTRSGDTQYF.

The J gene is TRBJ1-4, the V gene TRBV6-5, with D possibly TRBD1 on 5 matching bases. The CDR3 runs 15 residues. Germline CDR1 MNHEY, CDR2 SVGAGI. V was cut by 2 bases and J by 5 bases, with 12 bases left in between. The DNA for the CDR3 is TGTGCCAGCAGTTACGATTCCGGGGGAAATGAAAAACTGTTTTTT. It yields the protein CASSYDSGGNEKLFF.

The gene calls are TRBV27 and TRBJ1-2, with 11 bases fitting TRBD1. Germline CDR1 and CDR2: MNHEY and SMNVEV (reference sequence). The CDR3 has 14 amino acids. V lost 5 bases and J lost 8; bases outside the gene matches: 7. CDR3 coding DNA: TGTGCCAGCAGTACCGTGGACAGGGGGCAAGGCTACACCTTC. Translating gives CASSTVDRGQGYTF.

A single count supports this clone. The chain joins TRBV9 to TRBJ2-5; D is possibly TRBD1 (5 bases). Germline values: CDR1 SGDLS, CDR2 YYNGEE. The CDR3 has 13 residues. V was clipped by 3 bases and J by 3 bases, with 9 bases between them. CDR3 sequence: CASSGGQKETQYF. The DNA of the CDR3 is TGTGCCAGCAGCGGAGGACAAAAAGAGACCCAGTACTTC.

This chain joins TRBV10-3 and TRBJ2-7; TRBD1 matches at 7 bases. The J segment lost 4 bases and the V segment lost 4 bases, leaving 4 bases of the junction unmatched. The CDR3 extends over 13 amino acids. Germline V gene sequence: CDR1 ENHRY, CDR2 SYGVKD. CDR3 loop: CAISGGTEYEQYF. The CDR3 nucleotides read TGTGCCATCAGTGGGGGGACAGAGTACGAGCAGTACTTC.